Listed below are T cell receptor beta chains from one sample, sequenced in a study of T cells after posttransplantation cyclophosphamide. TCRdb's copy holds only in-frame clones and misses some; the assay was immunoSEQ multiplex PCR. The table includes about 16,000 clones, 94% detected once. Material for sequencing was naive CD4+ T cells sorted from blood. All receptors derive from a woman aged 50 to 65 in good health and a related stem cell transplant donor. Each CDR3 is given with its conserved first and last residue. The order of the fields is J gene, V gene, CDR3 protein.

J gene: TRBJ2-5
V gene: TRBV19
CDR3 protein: CASSMRLAGAEETQYF

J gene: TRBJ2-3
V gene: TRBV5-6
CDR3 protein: CASSLMGGRAPDTQYF

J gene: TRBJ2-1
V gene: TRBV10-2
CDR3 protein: CASSVVAGSSYNEQFF

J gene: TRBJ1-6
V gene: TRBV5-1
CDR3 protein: CASSLAEGPAPLHF

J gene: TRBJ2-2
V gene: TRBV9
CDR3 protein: CASSVASLPGELFF

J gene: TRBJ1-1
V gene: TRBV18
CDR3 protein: CASSPGVSSNTEAFF

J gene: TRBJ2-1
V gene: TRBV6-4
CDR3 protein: CASSESPWAGVHEQFF

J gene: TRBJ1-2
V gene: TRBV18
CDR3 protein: CASSGPYGYTF

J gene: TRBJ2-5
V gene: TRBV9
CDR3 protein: CASSVGDRFQETQYF

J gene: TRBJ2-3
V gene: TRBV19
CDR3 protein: CASSPGSDTQYF

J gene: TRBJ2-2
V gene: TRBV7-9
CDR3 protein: CASSADRFRTGELFF

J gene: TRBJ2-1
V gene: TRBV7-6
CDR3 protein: CASSLGTSYNEQFF

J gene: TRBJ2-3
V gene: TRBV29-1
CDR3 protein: CSAVTGGEDTQYF

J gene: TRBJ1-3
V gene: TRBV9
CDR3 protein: CASSSTGTSGNTIYF

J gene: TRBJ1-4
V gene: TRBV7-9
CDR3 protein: CASTSPSGGFYEKLFF

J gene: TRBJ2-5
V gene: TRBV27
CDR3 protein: CASSSVQLETQYF

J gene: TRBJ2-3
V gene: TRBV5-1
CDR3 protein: CASSTSGTEDTQYF

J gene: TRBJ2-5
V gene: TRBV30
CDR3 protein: CAWSEQGRLQETQYF

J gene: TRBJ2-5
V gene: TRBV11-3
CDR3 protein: CASSFSGGAETQYF

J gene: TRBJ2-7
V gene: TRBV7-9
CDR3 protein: CASSWFLEEVEQYF

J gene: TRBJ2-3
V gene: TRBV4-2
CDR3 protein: CASSQGTAGDTQYF

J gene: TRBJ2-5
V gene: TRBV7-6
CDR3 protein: CASRRQGQVETQYF

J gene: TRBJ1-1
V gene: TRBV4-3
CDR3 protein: CASSQVRTATEAFF

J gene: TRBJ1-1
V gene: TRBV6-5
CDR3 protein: CASSSPVKLFF

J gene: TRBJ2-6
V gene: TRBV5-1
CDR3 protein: CASSLGTGAPGANVLTF

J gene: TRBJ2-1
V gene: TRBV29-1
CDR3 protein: CSARQGSDGQFF

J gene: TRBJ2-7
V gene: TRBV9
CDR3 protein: CASSARGSYEQYF

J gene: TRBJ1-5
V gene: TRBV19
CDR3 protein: CASRSRQGINQPQHF

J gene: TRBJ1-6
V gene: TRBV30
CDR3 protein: CADGAGPGSPLHF

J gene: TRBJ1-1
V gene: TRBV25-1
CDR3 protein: CASSLRGTEAFF

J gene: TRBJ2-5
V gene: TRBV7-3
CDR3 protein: CASSYQGGEETQYF

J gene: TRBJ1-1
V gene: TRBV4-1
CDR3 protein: CASSPGLGQRNTEAFF

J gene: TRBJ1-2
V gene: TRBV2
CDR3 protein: CAADSHGYGYTF

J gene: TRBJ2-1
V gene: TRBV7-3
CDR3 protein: CASSSLVAGVHNEQFF

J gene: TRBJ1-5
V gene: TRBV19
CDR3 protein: CASRDRLAQPQHF

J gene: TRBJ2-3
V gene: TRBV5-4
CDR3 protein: CASSLSVSTDTQYF

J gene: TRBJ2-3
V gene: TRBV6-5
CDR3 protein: CASSFRLGSRYF

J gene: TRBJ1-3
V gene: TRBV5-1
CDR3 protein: CASSLGGTTSSGNTIYF

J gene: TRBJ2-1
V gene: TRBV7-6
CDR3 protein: CASSFSGTSGRNSYNEQFF

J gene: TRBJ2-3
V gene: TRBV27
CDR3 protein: CASSLTRGPGTDTQYF

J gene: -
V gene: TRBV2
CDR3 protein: CASSEFPGGYEQYF

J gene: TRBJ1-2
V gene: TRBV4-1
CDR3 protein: CASSPQGVGGYGYTF

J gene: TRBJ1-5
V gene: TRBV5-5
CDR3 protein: CASSPLNQPQHF

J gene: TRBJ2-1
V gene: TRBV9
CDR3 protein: CASSGRHLSYNEQFF

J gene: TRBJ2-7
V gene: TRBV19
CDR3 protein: CASSPLGGSGDYEQYF

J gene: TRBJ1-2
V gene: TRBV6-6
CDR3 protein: CASILRGSYGYTF

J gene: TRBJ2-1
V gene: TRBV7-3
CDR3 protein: CASSGTDNEQFF

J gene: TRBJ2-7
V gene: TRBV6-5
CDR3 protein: CASRSGQGAYYEQYF

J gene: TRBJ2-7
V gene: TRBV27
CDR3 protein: CASSRGSSYEQYF

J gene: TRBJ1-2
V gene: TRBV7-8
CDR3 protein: CAIPTGGYGYTF

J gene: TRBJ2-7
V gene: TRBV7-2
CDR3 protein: CASSLRVGSGRAGEQYF

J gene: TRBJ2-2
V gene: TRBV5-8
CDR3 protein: CASSLGDIVNTGELFF

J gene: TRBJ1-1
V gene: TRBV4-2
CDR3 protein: CASSQWTGDTEAFF

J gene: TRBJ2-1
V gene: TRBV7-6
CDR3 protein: CASSWLLGSGRFSSYNEQFF